This T cell receptor beta chain was identified in a study of T cells after yellow fever vaccination. Points from the study as a whole: Few clonotypes appeared in both CD4 and CD8 compartments. Contaminants from the bulk population, in the form of abundant clonotypes, could be found in FACS-sorted repertoires.

The CDR3 length is 13 residues. Germline V gene data show CDR1 as ENHRY and CDR2 as SYGVKD. V was clipped by 3 bases and J by 2 bases, with 8 bases between them. A process of 5'RACE template switching, which added a universal primer site and UMIs, was used to make TCR cDNA. TCRdb redid the calling of the 5' RACE reads with MiXCR, one entry per CDR3 protein. This sample carries 450,000 to 600,000 distinct CDR3 sequences, around 17% of them seen once, and the ten largest clones take 15% to 20%. Note on this clonotype: Its specificity is not known.

The receptor was isolated from a man younger than 35 who received the YFV17D yellow fever vaccine. The sample was PBMCs, taken about 5 days after the first yellow fever vaccination. This sequence joins TRBV10-3 and TRBJ2-7, with D possibly being TRBD2 (5 bases). The DNA for the CDR3 is TGTGCCATCAGTGACGGAGGCACCTACGAGCAGTACTTC. Translating it yields CAISDGGTYEQYF.